One and the same sample provided the 4 T cell receptor beta chains below, sequenced in a study of T cell responses to AZD1222 COVID-19 vaccine. Measured with immunoSEQ multiplex PCR; TCRdb has only the in-frame clones, and not every one. The repertoire has tens of thousands of clones, approximately 86% of them found once; the top ten carry roughly 2.7%. The sample consisted of peripheral blood, taken 28 days after the second AZD1222 dose. These TCRs come from an adult who received the AZD1222 COVID-19 vaccine.

The chain links TRBV28 to TRBJ1-6; D might be TRBD1 (6 bases). CDR1 and CDR2 (germline): MDHEN, SYDVKM. This CDR3 spans 17 amino acids. Trimming cost V 5 bases and J 0 bases, with 14 bases left between them. Here the CDR3 reads CASSVEGGTSYNSPLHF. Here the CDR3 DNA reads TGTGCCAGCAGTGTCGAGGGGGGGACCTCCTATAATTCACCCCTCCACTTT.

The chain couples TRBV14 to TRBJ2-2; D is unresolved. The V and J ends lost 4 bases and 4 bases respectively, with 16 bases between them. The CDR3 runs 16 residues. Germline assignment: CDR1 SGHDN and CDR2 FVKESK. Here the CDR3 DNA reads TGTGCCAGCAGCCTAAATCGAGGAATTGGCACCGGGGAGCTGTTTTTT. This encodes CASSLNRGIGTGELFF.

Of note for this clone: The sample has other DNA sequences that encode this CDR3 too. V usage is TRBV12-5 and J usage is TRBJ2-5; TRBD1 aligns across 8 bases. CDR3 size: 13 residues. Trimming at V came to 6 bases and at J to 4 bases, leaving 4 bases not matched to a gene. Germline V gene sequence: CDR1 LGHNT, CDR2 FRNRAP. CDR3 residues: CASGPDRGETQYF. The CDR3 nucleotides read TGTGCTAGTGGCCCCGACAGGGGAGAGACCCAGTACTTC.

This clone was recorded once. This chain uses TRBV3-1 (or the pseudogene TRBV3-2) with TRBJ1-4; perhaps TRBD1 as D (5 bases). CDR3 length: 14 amino acids. Trimming pared 1 base from V and 8 bases from J, leaving 11 bases between. CDR1 is LGHDT, CDR2 YNNKEL, per germline (reference sequence). The CDR3 is CASSQGGGNEKLFF. CDR3 bases: TGTGCCAGCAGCCAAGGCGGGGGTAACGAAAAACTGTTTTTT.